The present T cell receptor (beta chain) was sequenced within a study of post-analysis software for immune sequencing data. The V gene lost 0 bases and the J gene lost 5 bases, with 27 bases spanning the gap. Germline V gene sequence: CDR1 WSHSY, CDR2 SAAADI. This CDR3 has 20 residues. Broader study findings: Higher frequency in patients than in controls was seen for roughly five TRBV segments, with TRBV5-6, TRBV5-1 and TRBV20-1 among them.

Every TCR beta cDNA library bore unique molecular identifiers. In TCRdb, the PCR reads were re-called with MiXCR into one record per CDR3 protein. The profile covers 800,000 to 950,000 distinct CDR3 sequences, with about 57% appearing a single time and over 4% taken by the ten largest. Of note for this clonotype: The antigen is unknown.

Material: blood. The receptor comes from a girl aged 10 to 17 with multiple sclerosis. The J gene is TRBJ2-3, the V gene TRBV10-2; D may be TRBD1 (6 bases). The CDR3 DNA reads as TGCGCCAGCAGTGAGTCTGTTTGGGGGCGCCTGGAACCCCCCTTAGATACGCAGTATTTT. Translating it yields CASSESVWGRLEPPLDTQYF.